This TCR beta chain was observed in a study of CD8 T cells in Susac syndrome. After extraction with the RNeasy kit, about 0.45 to 1 ug of the RNA was reverse transcribed using random hexamers. TCRdb reanalysed the immunoSEQ multiplex PCR reads using MiXCR and keeps one entry per CDR3 protein. The sample yields about 200,000 distinct CDR3 sequences, nearly 95% seen once. The multiple sclerosis control group consisted of treatment-naive patients whose relapsing-remitting disease, which was either stable or active, fulfilled revised McDonald criteria. Negative isolation was applied to CD8+ and CD4+ T cells, and FACS enrichment was applied to TEMRA cells. From germline, CDR1 is SQVTM and CDR2 ANQGSEA. The CDR3 totals 13 residues. Deletions cut 0 bases from V and 5 bases from J, with 11 bases between.

The chain has TRBV29-1 and TRBJ2-7; D unresolved. The sequence was obtained from a human donor with multiple sclerosis. Source material: CD4+ T cells from PBMCs. The CDR3 bases are TGCAGCGTTGAAGATACGACAAGAGACGAGCAGTACTTC. Amino acids: CSVEDTTRDEQYF.